This TCR beta chain emerged from a study of blood T cell repertoires in COVID-19. Across the whole study: The analysed material was cDNA or gDNA that came from T cells, B-cell-depleted T cells, or PBMCs.

In the source study's methods: Reference gene primer amplification yielded estimated nucleated cell counts. Sequencing was performed with immunoSEQ multiplex PCR; in TCRdb, only in-frame clones are kept and a portion is missing. The V and J calls and the clone size are those of that table, but D and trimming were determined from the DNA. This table holds 120,000 to 150,000 clones, 88% found once. The CDR3 has 15 residues. Germline V gene sequence: CDR1 SGHTA, CDR2 FQGNSA. The ends lost 1 base at V and 4 bases at J; junction bases unmatched: 0. V gene TRBV7-2 combines with J gene TRBJ2-2; 10 positions match TRBD2. The TCR sequence derives from a human donor in a cohort sampled during active COVID-19. Input material: peripheral blood. The CDR3 spells CASSLERGGTGELFF. The CDR3 DNA reads as TGTGCCAGCAGCTTAGAGCGGGGGGGCACCGGGGAGCTGTTTTTT.